This TCR beta chain was recovered during a study of radiation and T cells in renal cell carcinoma. Noted time point: baseline pretreatment blood. The treatment denotes: 15 Gy SBRT to primary tumor, nephrectomy 4 weeks later. The data were produced by immunoSEQ multiplex PCR, yet TCRdb's version contains in-frame clones alone and is incomplete. The profile shows just over 95,000 clones, 75% to 90% of them singletons. V lost 6 bases to trimming and J lost 4 bases, with 10 bases between them. The CDR3 has 13 amino acids. Germline V gives CDR1 MNHNY, CDR2 SVGAGI (reference sequence). Here the sequenced sample was blood, taken from a patient whose treatment included radiotherapy and nephrectomy. This clonotype was obtained from a man aged 45-65 years with renal cell carcinoma. The chain employs TRBV6-6 and TRBJ1-5; a possible D gene is TRBD1 (5 bases). CDR3 loop: CASRPDSNQPQHF. The CDR3 nucleotides read TGTGCCAGCAGACCCGACAGTAATCAGCCCCAGCATTTT.